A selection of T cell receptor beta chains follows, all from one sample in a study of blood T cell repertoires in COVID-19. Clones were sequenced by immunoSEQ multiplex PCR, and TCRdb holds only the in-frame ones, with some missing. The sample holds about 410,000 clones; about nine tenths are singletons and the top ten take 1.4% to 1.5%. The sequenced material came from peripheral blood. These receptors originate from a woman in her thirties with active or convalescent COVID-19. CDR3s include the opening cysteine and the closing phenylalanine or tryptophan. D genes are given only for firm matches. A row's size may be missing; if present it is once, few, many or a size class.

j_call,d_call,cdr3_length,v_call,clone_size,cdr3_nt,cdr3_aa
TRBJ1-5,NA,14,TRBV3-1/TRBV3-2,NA,TGTGCCAGCAGCCTAGCGAGGGGCAATCAGCCCCAGCATTTT,CASSLARGNQPQHF
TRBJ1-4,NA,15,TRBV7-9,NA,TGTGCCAGCAGTCGACGGACTGGCATGAATGAAAAACTGTTTTTT,CASSRRTGMNEKLFF
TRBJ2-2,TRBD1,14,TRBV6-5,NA,TGTGCCAGCAGCGGGGACAGGGCGACCGGGGAGCTGTTTTTT,CASSGDRATGELFF
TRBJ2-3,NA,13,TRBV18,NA,TGTGCCAGCTCACCTTCTAGCACAGATACGCAGTATTTT,CASSPSSTDTQYF
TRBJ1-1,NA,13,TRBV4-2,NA,TGTGCCAGCAGCCAATTCGAGGACTCTGAAGCTTTCTTT,CASSQFEDSEAFF
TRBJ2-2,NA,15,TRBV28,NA,TGTGCCAGCAGTCCACCCTCTGTCAGGCCGGGGGAGCTGTTTTTT,CASSPPSVRPGELFF
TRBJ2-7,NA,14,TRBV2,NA,TGTGCCAGCCACCACAGGGCGTCTAGGGGCGAGCAGTACTTC,CASHHRASRGEQYF
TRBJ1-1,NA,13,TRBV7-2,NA,TGTGCCAGCAGCTTCTTCAGGAACACTGAAGCTTTCTTT,CASSFFRNTEAFF
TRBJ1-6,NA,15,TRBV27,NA,TGTGCCAGCAGTACGCGTGTGGGCCTTAATTCACCCCTCCACTTT,CASSTRVGLNSPLHF
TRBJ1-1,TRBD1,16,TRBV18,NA,TGTGCCAGCTCACCACCGGACAGGATTATGAACACTGAAGCTTTCTTT,CASSPPDRIMNTEAFF
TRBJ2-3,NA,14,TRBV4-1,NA,TGCGCCAGCAGCCAAGGCCGCGCTGTCGATACGCAGTATTTT,CASSQGRAVDTQYF
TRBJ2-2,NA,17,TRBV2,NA,TGTGCCAGCAGTGAACCTCCACAGCCCGCATACACCGGGGAGCTGTTTTTT,CASSEPPQPAYTGELFF
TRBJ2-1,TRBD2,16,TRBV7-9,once,TGTGCCAGCAGCTTAGGCTGGGCGGGGGAATACAATGAGCAGTTCTTC,CASSLGWAGEYNEQFF
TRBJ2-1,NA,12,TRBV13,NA,TGTGCCAGCAGCCGAGGAGACAATGAGCAGTTCTTC,CASSRGDNEQFF
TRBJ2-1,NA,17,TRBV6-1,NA,TGTGCCAGCAGTGAATGGGGGGGGGCAGGATGGTACAATGAGCAGTTCTTC,CASSEWGGAGWYNEQFF
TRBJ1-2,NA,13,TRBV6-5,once,TGTGCCAGCAGCCCCGACAGCAACTATGGCTACACCTTC,CASSPDSNYGYTF
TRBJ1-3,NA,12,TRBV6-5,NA,TGTGCCAGCGAGCCCTCTGGAAACACCATATATTTT,CASEPSGNTIYF